The text below deals with one T cell receptor beta chain. What it recognizes is unknown. The limits of the CDR3 on the DNA are not certain, so only TCRdb's listed CDR3 is given. Time point reported: technical triplicate 2. The sorted libraries started from around 1 million CD4+ or CD8+ T cells. The entry originates in a study of neurological immune-mediated disorders. Findings and limits, study-wide: TCR clonal expansion peaked in HTLV-1-associated myelopathy patients and was lowest in multiple sclerosis patients.

As for the cDNA, it was generated by 5'RACE with 10-nucleotide random UMIs. TCRdb called the 5' RACE reads again in MiXCR, with one record for every CDR3 protein. The repertoire consists of approximately 28,000 distinct CDR3 sequences, with about an eighth occurring once and the leading ten covering more than 5%. CDR1 is SEHNR, CDR2 FQNEAQ, per germline (reference sequence). The CDR3 is made up of 21 amino acids, end residues included. The chain combines TRBV7-9 with TRBJ2-7; the listed D gene, TRBD2, was not tested against the DNA. The TCR was taken from a female donor with HTLV-1-associated myelopathy (HAM/TSP). The sequencing sample was made of CD4+ T cells from blood. CDR3 loop: CASSFYICSASGLAGSLEQYF.